The 8 T cell receptor beta chains in this list originate from one sample, sequenced in a study of T cells in Graves' hyperthyroidism and ophthalmopathy. What was amplified from RNA transcripts were TCR beta CDR3 regions. HTBI primers were the set used in a first-round RT-PCR of the TCR CDR3. TCRdb fed the multiplex PCR reads into MiXCR, producing one record per CDR3 protein. This sample has under 250,000 distinct CDR3 sequences, with approximately 23% found just once. The sample consisted of blood. All receptors derive from a woman aged 40 to 50 with Graves' ophthalmopathy.

A remark on this clonotype: The germline gene is not matched at one end of the junction; a read error may be the cause. The gene calls are TRBV24-1 and TRBJ2-7; 9 nucleotides line up with TRBD2. The CDR3 sequence is 15 residues long. Germline lookup yields CDR1 KGHDR and CDR2 SFDVKD. This CDR3 reads CASSEAGGGGYEQYF. For the CDR3, the DNA is TGTGCCAGCAGTGAAGCGGGGGGCGGGGGTTACGAGCAGTACTTC.

This clonotype was seen at least ten times. V usage is TRBV7-2 and J usage is TRBJ1-6; D gene uncertain. Trimming shortened V by 4 bases and J by 10 bases, and 11 bases separated the two germline ends. Germline assignment: CDR1 SGHTA and CDR2 FQGNSA. There are 13 residues in the CDR3. This CDR3 is CASSSLLTSPLHF. As DNA, the CDR3 is TGTGCCAGCAGCTCCCTCTTAACGTCACCCCTCCACTTT. Complete variable domain (other parts from reference TRBV7-2 and TRBJ1-6): GAGVSQSPSNKVTEKGKDVELRCDPISGHTALYWYRQSLGQGLEFLIYFQGNSAPDKSGLPSDRFSAERTGGSVSTLTIQRTQQEDSAVYLCASSSLLTSPLHFGNGTRLTVT.

This clonotype has at least ten counts. The chain employs TRBV12-3 or TRBV12-4 and TRBJ2-2; 11 nucleotides match TRBD1. Trimming took 6 bases from V and 5 from J; bases not matched to a gene: 5. The CDR3 runs to 15 residues. This chain's CDR3 is CASSSGTGGTGELFF. In DNA, the CDR3 is TGTGCCAGCAGCTCCGGGACAGGGGGAACCGGGGAGCTGTTTTTT.

This clonotype was recorded many times. This sequence joins TRBV6-2 or TRBV6-3 and TRBJ2-7, with 9 bases identical to TRBD2. CDR1 and CDR2 from the germline V gene are MNHEY and SVGEGT. The CDR3 runs to 15 residues. Unmatched junction bases numbered 6, after V lost 3 bases and J lost 3 bases. CDR3 nucleotides: TGTGCCAGCAGTTATCGCAGCGGGAGGAGCTACGAGCAGTACTTC. Translation: CASSYRSGRSYEQYF.

This clonotype showed up many times. The J gene is TRBJ2-7, the V gene TRBV28, with D perhaps TRBD1 or TRBD2 (6 bases each). This CDR3 spans 16 amino acids. CDR1 is MDHEN and CDR2 is SYDVKM in the germline V gene. V was shortened by 7 bases and J by 1 base, with 20 bases between the two germline ends. The CDR3 loop is CASTLEGGRVSYEQYF. The CDR3 nucleotides are TGTGCCAGCACCCTAGAGGGGGGCAGGGTTTCCTACGAGCAGTACTTC.

The J gene is TRBJ2-5, the V gene TRBV20-1; D unclear. Trimming removed 8 bases from V and 3 bases from J, with 10 bases in between. Germline lookup yields CDR1 DFQATT and CDR2 SNEGSKA (reference sequence). There are 11 residues in the CDR3. CDR3 loop: CSTFSKETQYF. The CDR3 DNA reads TGCAGTACCTTCAGCAAAGAGACCCAGTACTTC.

This clonotype turned up a few times. The rearrangement joins TRBV19 to TRBJ1-1, with D possibly matching TRBD1 (5 bases). The CDR3 spans 15 residues. Germline CDR1 reads LNHDA; CDR2 reads SQIVND (reference sequence). The V gene lost 4 bases and the J gene lost 6 bases, with 18 bases spanning the gap. The CDR3 DNA sequence: TGTGCCAGTAGTACCCCCGGCAGGGTTTTCGCTGAAGCTTTCTTT. This codes for CASSTPGRVFAEAFF.

This clonotype was seen ten or more times. The V and J genes are TRBV12-3 or TRBV12-4 and TRBJ1-5; 10 bases map to TRBD1. The CDR3 sequence is 18 residues long. The junction had 14 bases not matched to a gene; V was cut back by 6 bases and J by 3 bases. The chain's CDR3 is CASSRSRAGTGVNQPQHF. The CDR3 DNA follows: TGTGCCAGCAGCCGAAGCCGAGCCGGGACAGGGGTCAATCAGCCCCAGCATTTT.